The entry below describes one T cell receptor beta chain. This clonotype occurred many times. Its binding antigen is unknown. Within one base of it there is no much larger clone, and no base qualities were kept. The protocol used for the library was 5' RACE. This sample was sequenced with a NextSeq 500. To allow correction of PCR and sequencing errors, the TCR library protocol tagged every TCR cDNA molecule with a unique molecular identifier. Per the authors' processing: Decombinator tools were used for TCR identification, UMI-based error correction and CDR3 extraction. Expanded TCRs were defined as those above a frequency of 2 per 1,000, corresponding to the top 1% of the tumor frequency distribution. Renyi diversity was computed with the R vegan package after each repertoire had been subsampled 100 times to 5,000 TCRs. CDR3 similarity networks were built from amino acid triplet string-kernel similarity, connecting CDR3s with pairwise similarity above 0.82. TCRdb trimmed the raw reads at Q25, called clones with MiXCR and kept productive beta chains. Under each unique CDR3 protein, matching rows form one entry showing the most common genes and DNA. Here the V and J calls rest on TCRdb's processing, not on the authors' analysis. This sample has over 14,000 distinct CDR3 sequences in its table, and less than 14% of those were observed once. Approximately 30% of the sample lies in the top ten.

This entry belongs to a study of spatial heterogeneity in lung cancer (dated by TCRdb to between 2018 and 2020). The study in broad terms: Beta-chain transcripts were consistently detected in greater numbers than alpha-chain transcripts, which likely reflected higher beta-chain transcript abundance. Nonsynonymous mutation counts, determined by whole-exome sequencing of tumor tissue, were related to features of the TCR repertoire. In the raw uncorrected reads, each unique combination of TCR and UMI appeared more than ten times on average. The study quantitatively compared TCR alpha and beta repertoires across multiple tumor regions, matched nontumor lung and blood in non-small cell lung cancer. At surgery, 200 to 250 tumor regions, some 61 matched nontumor lung samples and more than 55 PBMC samples were TCR-sequenced for both alpha and beta chains.

The sample's time point label is to be understood as: sample taken at primary tumor resection. TCR sequencing used whole RNA extracted from tumor and nontumor lung tissue, or from cryopreserved PBMC samples, without cell sorting. The donors were about 71 patients from the lung TRACERx cohort who had early-stage, untreated non-small cell lung cancer. Patients were selected for TCR sequencing only if sufficient RNA was available from at least two tumor regions. What the authors observed across the whole study: Additional single-cell paired TCR alpha and beta sequencing was considered necessary to confirm, at a functional level, the hypothesis that regional TCRs recognize regional mutations. Ubiquitous expanded tumor TCRs were detected in blood more often at tumor resection than at routine follow-up.

The sequence was obtained from a female donor with early-stage non-small cell lung cancer. Specimen: PBMCs, collected at surgery.

The nucleotides read TGTGCCAGCAGCTTAAAGCGCGATTCACCCCTCCACTTT. The encoded protein is CASSLKRDSPLHF. Here the chain combines TRBV7-9 and TRBJ1-6; no D gene can be assigned with confidence. Taken from the germline V gene (reference sequence), the CDR1 and CDR2 loops are SEHNR and FQNEAQ. Counted from cysteine to phenylalanine, this CDR3 has 13 amino acids. The retained sequence is limited to the CDR3, 39 bases, with the frame set at the first base. V sheds 2 bases and J sheds 8 bases, leaving 7 bases between their ends.